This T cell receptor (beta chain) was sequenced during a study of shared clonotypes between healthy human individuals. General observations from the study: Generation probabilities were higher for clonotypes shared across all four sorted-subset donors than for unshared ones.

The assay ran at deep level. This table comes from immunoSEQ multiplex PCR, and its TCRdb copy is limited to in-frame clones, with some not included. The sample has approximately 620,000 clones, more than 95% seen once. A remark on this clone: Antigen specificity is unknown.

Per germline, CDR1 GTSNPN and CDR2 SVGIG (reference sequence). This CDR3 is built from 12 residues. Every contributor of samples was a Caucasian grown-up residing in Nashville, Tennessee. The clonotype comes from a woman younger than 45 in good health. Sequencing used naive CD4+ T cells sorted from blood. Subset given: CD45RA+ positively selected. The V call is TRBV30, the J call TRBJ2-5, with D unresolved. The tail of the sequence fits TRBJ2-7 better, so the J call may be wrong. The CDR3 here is CAFGWEAYEQYF. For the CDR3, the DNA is TGTGCCTTCGGTTGGGAAGCTTACGAGCAGTACTTC.